The clone carrying this T cell receptor (beta chain) was detected only once. The antigen is not known. Stimulation used 8.5 to 10 ug/mL lysate from CMV-infected fibroblasts. Sorting of responding CD4+ T cells relied on upregulated CD40 ligand together with CD69. This entry belongs to a study of persistence of HIV-infected CD4 T cells. This was the immunoSEQ version 4 assay in survey mode. Sequencing was performed with immunoSEQ multiplex PCR; in TCRdb, only in-frame clones are kept and a portion is missing. This table holds some 21,000 clones, approximately 78% found once. This receptor was identified in an adult man with HIV who was CMV-seropositive. The input for sequencing was CD4+ T cells sorted from PBMCs after approximately 20-hour stimulation, taken from a patient who received antiretroviral therapy.

The CDR3 region is CASSLTGGMRQPQHF. For the CDR3, the DNA is TGTGCCAGCAGCCTCACAGGGGGCATGCGTCAGCCCCAGCATTTT. V usage is TRBV5-8 and J usage is TRBJ1-5; 9 bases line up with TRBD1. CDR3 length: 15 amino acids. The germline V gene has CDR1 SGHTS and CDR2 YDEGEE. V gave up 4 bases and J gave up 6 bases; unmatched junction bases: 8.